These 27 T cell receptor beta chains were sequenced from one sample in a study of blood T cell repertoires in COVID-19. Here immunoSEQ multiplex PCR was the method, and the copy in TCRdb shows in-frame clones only, minus some. This sample yields about 190,000 clones, of which roughly nine tenths are seen a single time; approximately 1.1% belongs to the top ten. Material: peripheral blood. Receptors were obtained from a man aged 25-45 years with acute or convalescent COVID-19.

The genes are TRBV5-1 and TRBJ2-2; D unclear. This CDR3 region has 13 residues. CDR1 and CDR2 from the germline V gene are SGHRS and YFSETQ. Between the trimmed V and J ends, which lost 2 bases and 4 bases, there was a span of 6 bases. CDR3 bases: TGCGCCAGCAGCTTCCAGGCCACCGGGGAGCTGTTTTTT. Encoded protein: CASSFQATGELFF.

V gene TRBV3-1 (or the pseudogene TRBV3-2) combines with J gene TRBJ1-3; possible D gene TRBD1, 5 bases. This CDR3 is 17 amino acids long. Germline loops: CDR1 LGHDT, CDR2 YNNKEL (reference sequence). V shed 3 bases and J shed 0 bases, with 15 bases lying between them. The CDR3 DNA is TGTGCCAGCAGCCACCTGCTTGACAGTATCTCTGGAAACACCATATATTTT. Translating it yields CASSHLLDSISGNTIYF.

The chain has TRBV5-1 and TRBJ2-7; tentative D call: TRBD1 (6 bases). Germline CDR1 is SGHRS and CDR2 is YFSETQ. This CDR3 region has 13 residues. V lost 4 bases and J lost 6, with 14 bases in between. The CDR3 sequence: CASSLAGVVEQYF. The CDR3 region has the DNA TGCGCCAGCAGCCTCGCAGGGGTGGTCGAGCAGTACTTC.

The CDR3 nucleotides read TGTGCCAGTAGTCCCCAGCGGGGTCGGTGGTTAGAGACCCAGTACTTC. It codes for CASSPQRGRWLETQYF. This chain uses TRBV19 with TRBJ2-5; 7 nucleotides agree with TRBD2. Per the germline V gene, CDR1 is LNHDA and CDR2 is SQIVND (reference sequence). The CDR3 contains 16 residues. V was pared by 5 bases and J by 4 bases, with 13 bases of the junction left unmatched.

The chain joins TRBV2 to TRBJ1-1, with 7 bases lining up with TRBD1. This CDR3 comprises 13 residues. With 5 bases clipped from V and 6 bases from J, the junction kept 6 bases outside the gene matches. CDR1 SNHLY and CDR2 FYNNEI come from the germline V gene. The CDR3 reads CASSPDREAEAFF. CDR3 sequence (DNA): TGTGCCAGCAGTCCCGACAGGGAGGCTGAAGCTTTCTTT.

The chain carries TRBV7-8 and TRBJ1-5; 11 positions match TRBD1. Unmatched junction bases numbered 6, after V lost 5 bases and J lost 6 bases. CDR1 and CDR2 from the germline V gene are SGHVS and FQNEAQ. There are 15 residues in the CDR3. The CDR3 sequence: CASSPGQGAAQPQHF. The DNA of the CDR3 is TGTGCCAGCAGCCCCGGACAGGGGGCGGCTCAGCCCCAGCATTTT.

This rearrangement joins TRBV18 to TRBJ2-1; possible D gene TRBD1, 6 bases. Germline V CDR1 and CDR2: KGHSH, LQKENI. V lost 0 bases to trimming and J lost 4 bases, with 16 bases between them. This CDR3 has 17 residues. The CDR3 nucleotides read TGTGCCAGCTCACCACCTAACCGTCAACAGGGATACAATGAGCAGTTCTTC. This translates into CASSPPNRQQGYNEQFF. The entire variable domain, with the rest obtained from reference TRBV18 and TRBJ2-1, is as follows: NAGVMQNPRHLVRRRGQEARLRCSPMKGHSHVYWYRQLPEEGLKFMVYLQKENIIDESGMPKERFSAEFPKEGPSILRIQQVVRGDSAAYFCASSPPNRQQGYNEQFFGPGTRLTVL.

This clone was detected a few times. The chain employs TRBV5-1 and TRBJ1-2; TRBD1 is a possible D gene (5 bases). The CDR3 runs to 13 residues. Trimming took 0 bases from V and 4 from J, leaving 7 bases between them. From germline, CDR1 is SGHRS and CDR2 YFSETQ. The chain's CDR3 is CASSLGQSYGYTF. CDR3 DNA sequence: TGCGCCAGCAGCTTGGGACAGAGCTATGGCTACACCTTC.

CDR3 DNA sequence: TGTGCCAGCAGCCAAGGAAAACTAGCGGGAGGCAATGAGCAGTTCTTC. Translating gives CASSQGKLAGGNEQFF. The chain uses TRBV3-1 (or the pseudogene TRBV3-2) and TRBJ2-1; 12 bases map to TRBD2. The CDR3 runs to 16 residues. Per the germline V gene, CDR1 is LGHDT and CDR2 is YNNKEL (reference sequence). V dropped 1 base and J dropped 6; count of bases not matched to a gene: 4.

This chain links TRBV2 with TRBJ2-3; D is possibly TRBD2 (6 bases). This CDR3 has 17 amino acids. The V gene lost 2 bases and the J gene lost 6 bases, with 21 bases spanning the gap. The germline V gene encodes CDR1 SNHLY and CDR2 FYNNEI. This chain's CDR3 is CASSEKGNGREVDTQYF. The DNA of the CDR3 is TGTGCCAGCAGTGAAAAGGGGAACGGGAGAGAGGTGGATACGCAGTATTTT.

DNA for the CDR3: TGTGCCAGCAGCCGTGGACTCCCTCTCGGGAATGAGCAGTTCTTC. This encodes CASSRGLPLGNEQFF. The rearrangement joins TRBV3-1 (or the pseudogene TRBV3-2) to TRBJ2-1; a weak D match, TRBD2 (5 bases). V was pared by 4 bases and J by 7 bases, with 17 bases between. The germline CDR1 and CDR2 sequences are LGHDT and YNNKEL (reference sequence). There are 15 residues in the CDR3.

V usage is TRBV21-1 and J usage is TRBJ2-5; the table's TRBD2 call for D was not verified on the DNA. TRBV21-1 is noted as a pseudogene. This CDR3 spans 16 amino acids. CDR3 in DNA: TGTGCCAGCAGCAAGTGCAGGACTAGCGGGAGGGAGACCCAGTACTTC. This encodes CASSKCRTSGRETQYF.

The CDR3 here is CASSAKGRGINTEAFF. The CDR3, as DNA: TGTGCCAGCTCAGCCAAAGGAAGAGGGATTAACACTGAAGCTTTCTTT. The genes are TRBV18 and TRBJ1-1; D is unclear. The germline gives CDR1 KGHSH, CDR2 LQKENI. V was trimmed by 5 bases and J by 2 bases, leaving 18 bases between them. This CDR3 contains 16 residues. The full variable domain, its missing parts supplied by reference TRBV18 and TRBJ1-1, is NAGVMQNPRHLVRRRGQEARLRCSPMKGHSHVYWYRQLPEEGLKFMVYLQKENIIDESGMPKERFSAEFPKEGPSILRIQQVVRGDSAAYFCASSAKGRGINTEAFFGQGTRLTVV.

The chain uses TRBV3-1 (or the pseudogene TRBV3-2) and TRBJ1-6, with a weak D call TRBD1 (6 bases). The CDR3 has 16 residues. The ends were cut back, 6 bases at V and 7 bases at J, with 19 bases in the middle. Germline CDR1 reads LGHDT; CDR2 reads YNNKEL (reference sequence). CDR3 region: CASSFSFRGANSPLHF. The CDR3 bases are TGTGCCAGCAGTTTTAGCTTCAGGGGAGCGAATTCACCCCTCCACTTT.

This clone was picked up a small number of times. The chain has TRBV18 and TRBJ2-3, with no clear D. V shed 2 bases and J shed 3 bases, with 6 bases lying between them. The CDR3 consists of 13 residues. Germline CDR1 and CDR2: KGHSH and LQKENI. The CDR3 DNA sequence: TGTGCCAGCTCACCAGTATTTACAGATACGCAGTATTTT. It is translated as CASSPVFTDTQYF.

This sequence joins TRBV27 and TRBJ1-5; unclear D gene. Germline CDR1 MNHEY, CDR2 SMNVEV (reference sequence). The CDR3 length is 17 residues. The V end lost 6 bases, the J end lost 4 bases, and 22 bases lay between the germline ends. CDR3 residues: CASRRTSVVNPNQPQHF. The CDR3 nucleotides are TGTGCCAGCAGAAGAACCTCCGTAGTTAACCCGAATCAGCCCCAGCATTTT.

The J gene is TRBJ2-7, the V gene TRBV5-1; perhaps TRBD2 as D (5 bases). Germline CDR1 is SGHRS and CDR2 is YFSETQ. Trimming removed 0 bases at V and 6 bases at J, with 13 bases between. The CDR3 spans 14 residues. The CDR3 here is CASSLEARGSEQYF. The CDR3 DNA reads as TGCGCCAGCAGCTTGGAAGCTAGAGGGTCCGAGCAGTACTTC.

This rearrangement joins TRBV28 to TRBJ1-2; D call uncertain. This CDR3 is built from 12 residues. CDR1 and CDR2 (germline): MDHEN, SYDVKM. Trimming took off 4 bases at V and 2 bases at J, with 5 bases between the two ends. The CDR3 region is CASSSLNYGYTF. As DNA, the CDR3 is TGTGCCAGCAGTTCCCTGAACTATGGCTACACCTTC.

The rearrangement links TRBV5-1 to TRBJ2-7, with TRBD2 matching 10 bases. CDR3 size: 15 residues. Germline CDR1 and CDR2: SGHRS and YFSETQ. J gave up 3 bases and V 1 base, and 4 bases lay outside the gene matches. The CDR3 sequence is CASSLSSGGFYEQYF. DNA of the CDR3: TGCGCCAGCAGCTTGTCTAGCGGGGGTTTCTACGAGCAGTACTTC.

The chain uses TRBV28 and TRBJ2-1, with TRBD2 as a possible D gene (7 bases). The V end was cut by 11 bases, the J end by 7 bases, with 21 bases between. The CDR3 length is 14 residues. Germline assignment: CDR1 MDHEN and CDR2 SYDVKM. CDR3 region: CAGSWGGVLNEQFF. CDR3 nucleotide sequence: TGTGCCGGAAGTTGGGGGGGCGTGTTAAATGAGCAGTTCTTC.

The chain uses TRBV10-3 and TRBJ2-3; D remains ambiguous. The CDR3 runs to 11 residues. Per germline, CDR1 ENHRY and CDR2 SYGVKD. V lost 6 bases and J lost 5, with 6 bases in between. This CDR3 is CAISRGDTQYF. The CDR3 bases are TGTGCCATCAGCCGAGGAGATACGCAGTATTTT.

The chain uses TRBV27 and TRBJ2-7; TRBD2 aligns across 7 bases. V shed 0 bases and J 2 bases; nucleotides not matched to a gene: 4. Germline assignment: CDR1 MNHEY and CDR2 SMNVEV (reference sequence). The CDR3 contains 15 residues. DNA for the CDR3: TGTGCCAGCAGTTTATCGGCTAGCGGCACCTACGAGCAGTACTTC. It yields the protein CASSLSASGTYEQYF.

J is TRBJ1-4 and V is TRBV18, with D unresolved. Trimming removed 6 bases at V and 8 bases at J, with 19 bases between. Per germline, CDR1 KGHSH and CDR2 LQKENI. This CDR3 region has 15 residues. The CDR3 nucleotides are TGTGCCAGCTCCCACGGGATGGCGGGCGAAGAAAAACTGTTTTTT. This encodes CASSHGMAGEEKLFF.

This clone was observed a single time. The J gene is TRBJ2-3, the V gene TRBV3-1 (or the pseudogene TRBV3-2); TRBD2 might be the D (6 bases). Germline values: CDR1 LGHDT, CDR2 YNNKEL (reference sequence). Trimming removed 2 bases from V and 5 bases from J, with 26 bases in between. The CDR3 is made up of 19 amino acids. CDR3 bases: TGTGCCAGCAGCCAAAGGGTCCCCGGAATTTTGCGGGGAGGAGATACGCAGTATTTT. Its protein is CASSQRVPGILRGGDTQYF.

The V and J genes are TRBV2 and TRBJ2-2, with TRBD2 identical over 10 bases. This CDR3 has 15 amino acids. Germline V gene sequence: CDR1 SNHLY, CDR2 FYNNEI. The V segment lost 8 bases and the J segment 6 bases; nucleotides outside the gene matches: 9. The DNA of the CDR3 is TGTGCCAGCGCCGGAAGGCTAGCGGGAGCCGGGGAGCTGTTTTTT. Translated, it gives CASAGRLAGAGELFF.

The chain links TRBV5-4 to TRBJ2-5; perhaps D is TRBD1 or TRBD2 (6 bases each). Deletions cut 4 bases from V and 1 base from J, with 14 bases between. The CDR3 totals 15 residues. CDR1 SGHNT and CDR2 YYREEE come from the germline V gene (reference sequence). CDR3 DNA: TGTGCCAGCAGCCTGGGGGGCACCTCCCAAGAGACCCAGTACTTC. Protein sequence: CASSLGGTSQETQYF.

A note on this clone: Other nucleotide sequences from this sample produce the same CDR3. The V call is TRBV19, the J call TRBJ1-2; 7 nucleotides line up with TRBD1. The CDR3 has 14 residues. From germline, CDR1 is LNHDA and CDR2 SQIVND (reference sequence). The V segment lost 3 bases and the J segment 2 bases; nucleotides outside the gene matches: 3. CDR3 sequence reads: CASSIARGNYGYTF. CDR3 coding DNA: TGTGCCAGTAGTATCGCCAGGGGGAACTATGGCTACACCTTC.